The source of this T cell receptor (beta chain) is a study of regulatory T cells in long-lasting Graves disease. Study results and caveats: Patients with persistent disease shared some 2,500 public clonotypes, outpacing the approximately 970 shared by new patients. Reduced TCR diversity was observed in persistent Graves' patients versus newly diagnosed patients.

Assembly of TCR beta libraries relied on iRepertoire HTBI primers together with Arm-PCR of CDR3 regions. How the authors handled the data: Throughout the samples, researchers identified 60 to 70 TRBV and more than twelve TRBJ segments. TCRdb passed the multiplex PCR reads through MiXCR, listing each CDR3 protein once. It is TCRdb's table, rather than the study itself, that gives the V and J calls and clone size. The sample has 700,000 or so distinct CDR3 sequences, 25% to 35% seen once; the top ten hold 42%. This CDR3 region has 13 residues. V lost 5 bases and J 6 bases, leaving 11 bases between the germline ends. Germline V gene data show CDR1 as SGHAT and CDR2 as FQNNGV. As for time point: persistent/refractory GD, antithyroid drugs over 5 years with positive TRAb. Isolated PBMC RNA provided the starting material for the TCR library. This clonotype was observed a handful of times. The antigen is unknown.

The receptor was isolated from a female donor with Graves disease. The specimen was peripheral blood mononuclear cells (PBMCs), collected when the disease was refractory, from a patient treated with antithyroid drugs. The chain joins TRBV11-2 to TRBJ2-4; D is undetermined. The CDR3 loop is CASSPHTANIQYF. CDR3 nucleotide sequence: TGTGCCAGCAGCCCTCACACAGCAAACATTCAGTACTTC.